This T cell receptor beta chain originates from a study of T cells in tumors after PD-1 blockade. Generated by immunoSEQ multiplex PCR, the TCRdb table keeps only in-frame clones and is missing some. Of roughly 47,000 clones in the sample, roughly three quarters are singletons; the top ten hold over 15%. Germline-derived CDR1 and CDR2 are MNHNY and SVGAGI (reference sequence). The CDR3 totals 15 residues. The ends were cut back, 10 bases at V and 1 base at J, with 18 bases in the middle. This chain connects TRBV6-6 to TRBJ2-3; the D call may be TRBD1 or TRBD2 (6 bases each). The sequencing here drew on PBMCs, taken before anti-PD-1 treatment. The receptor's source is a human donor with basal cell carcinoma. The CDR3 bases are TGTGCCACCGTAGATAAGGGGGGACGCACAGATACGCAGTATTTT. Its protein is CATVDKGGRTDTQYF.